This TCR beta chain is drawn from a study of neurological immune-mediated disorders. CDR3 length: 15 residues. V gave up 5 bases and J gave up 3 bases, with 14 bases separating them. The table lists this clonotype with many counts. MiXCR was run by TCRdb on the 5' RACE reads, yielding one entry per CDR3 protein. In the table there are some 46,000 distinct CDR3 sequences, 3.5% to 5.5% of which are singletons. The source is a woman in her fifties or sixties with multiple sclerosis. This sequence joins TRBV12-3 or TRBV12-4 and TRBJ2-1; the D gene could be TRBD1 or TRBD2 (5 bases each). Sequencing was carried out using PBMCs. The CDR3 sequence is CASSHRDRNYNEQFF. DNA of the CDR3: TGTGCCAGCAGTCACCGGGACCGAAACTACAATGAGCAGTTCTTC.